These 24 T cell receptor beta chains were sequenced from one sample in a study of cytomegalovirus exposure and HLA in healthy donors. The PCR contained 60 Vbeta and 13 Jbeta primers. Using immunoSEQ multiplex PCR, the repertoire was profiled, and TCRdb retains in-frame clones only, with some absent. The table includes approximately 220,000 clones, 65% to 85% detected once. Sequencing used PBMCs. The receptors derive from a young man in good health and CMV-seronegative.

V is TRBV27 and J is TRBJ2-1; TRBD2 aligns across 12 bases. V gave up 5 bases and J gave up 4 bases; unmatched junction bases: 9. The CDR3 contains 17 residues. Germline CDR1 MNHEY, CDR2 SMNVEV (reference sequence). CDR3 coding DNA: TGTGCCAGCAGTAGGGGGGCCGGACTAGCGGGGTACAATGAGCAGTTCTTC. This encodes CASSRGAGLAGYNEQFF.

This sequence joins TRBV21-1 and TRBJ2-3; TRBD2 is the table's D call and was not checked against the DNA. TRBV21-1 is recorded as a pseudogene. This CDR3 spans 18 amino acids. The DNA of the CDR3 is TGTGCCAGCAGCAAAGTTCTAACTAGCGGGGGGGCCACAGATACGCAGTATTTT. Protein product: CASSKVLTSGGATDTQYF.

V is TRBV7-9 and J is TRBJ2-6, with D uncertain. CDR1 and CDR2 from the germline V gene are SEHNR and FQNEAQ (reference sequence). CDR3 length: 16 amino acids. V dropped 3 bases and J dropped 0 bases, with 9 bases sitting between them. CDR3 in amino acids: CASSLEQFSGANVLTF. In DNA, the CDR3 is TGTGCCAGCAGCTTGGAACAGTTCTCTGGGGCCAACGTCCTGACTTTC.

The rearrangement links TRBV28 to TRBJ1-5, with 10 nucleotides matching TRBD1. The V gene's germline CDR1 is MDHEN and CDR2 SYDVKM. The V segment lost 6 bases and the J segment 9 bases; nucleotides outside the gene matches: 8. CDR3 size: 14 residues. CDR3 loop: CASRTGQGSWPQHF. DNA of the CDR3: TGTGCCAGCAGGACGGGACAGGGGAGTTGGCCCCAGCATTTT.

The chain links TRBV5-1 to TRBJ2-7; 11 nucleotides agree with TRBD1. The germline gives CDR1 SGHRS, CDR2 YFSETQ. The CDR3 has 16 residues. Unmatched junction bases numbered 5, after V lost 0 bases and J lost 3 bases. CDR3 region: CASSLATGTGGYEQYF. CDR3 in DNA: TGCGCCAGCAGCTTGGCAACCGGGACAGGGGGCTACGAGCAGTACTTC.

The rearrangement links TRBV6-1 to TRBJ1-5; no clear D gene. Looked up from germline, CDR1 is MNHNS and CDR2 is SASEGT. V gave up 3 bases and J gave up 7 bases, with 10 bases separating them. The CDR3 totals 13 residues. The CDR3 region is CASSDGSVQPQHF. The DNA of the CDR3 is TGTGCCAGCAGTGACGGGTCTGTGCAGCCCCAGCATTTT.

The chain combines TRBV28 with TRBJ2-5, with 8 positions matching TRBD2. The CDR3 totals 16 residues. The V gene end was trimmed by 6 bases and the J gene end by 3 bases; junction bases not matched to a gene: 12. Germline V gene sequence: CDR1 MDHEN, CDR2 SYDVKM. The CDR3 is CASSRGLARGEETQYF. CDR3 nucleotide sequence: TGTGCCAGCAGCCGCGGACTAGCCCGGGGGGAAGAGACCCAGTACTTC.

The genes are TRBV5-6 and TRBJ2-5; 7 nucleotides line up with TRBD2. Trimming cost V 2 bases and J 5 bases; bases outside gene matches: 3. Germline V CDR1 and CDR2: SGHDT, YYEEEE. The CDR3 is 13 amino acids. Here the CDR3 reads CASSFSRGETQYF. The DNA of the CDR3 is TGTGCCAGCAGCTTCTCGCGGGGGGAGACCCAGTACTTC.

V and J are TRBV5-1 and TRBJ2-1; 13 bases agree with TRBD2. Germline V gene data show CDR1 as SGHRS and CDR2 as YFSETQ. The trim removed 0 bases at V and 9 bases at J, leaving 30 bases unmatched. The CDR3 totals 24 residues. CDR3 amino acids: CASSLAYSLPGTGYPGLAGSEQFF. As DNA, the CDR3 is TGCGCCAGCAGCTTGGCCTACTCCTTACCCGGGACAGGGTATCCGGGACTAGCGGGGAGTGAGCAGTTCTTC.

The gene calls are TRBV5-4 and TRBJ2-5; D is unresolved. V dropped 5 bases and J dropped 3 bases, with 14 bases sitting between them. Germline CDR1 and CDR2: SGHNT and YYREEE (reference sequence). CDR3 length equals 14 residues. The CDR3 nucleotides are TGTGCCAGCAGTCAGACTGCCAGCGAAGAGACCCAGTACTTC. It specifies CASSQTASEETQYF.

This clone was recorded a few times. The chain has TRBV6-5 and TRBJ2-2; TRBD2 aligns across 8 bases. Unmatched junction bases numbered 5, after V lost 0 bases and J lost 5 bases. In germline, CDR1 is MNHEY, CDR2 SVGAGI. The CDR3 totals 16 residues. The CDR3 region is CASSYSSGGGTGELFF. The CDR3, as DNA: TGTGCCAGCAGTTACTCGAGCGGGGGAGGGACCGGGGAGCTGTTTTTT.

This sequence joins TRBV28 and TRBJ2-7, with 11 bases aligning to TRBD1. The germline gives CDR1 MDHEN, CDR2 SYDVKM. The CDR3 covers 15 residues. J gave up 3 bases and V 5 bases, and 6 bases lay outside the gene matches. CDR3 region: CASSPTGTGGYEQYF. CDR3 nucleotide sequence: TGTGCCAGCAGTCCGACCGGGACAGGGGGCTACGAGCAGTACTTC.

The rearrangement uses TRBV5-1 and TRBJ2-7, with TRBD1 identical over 7 bases. After removal of 0 bases from V and 2 bases from J, the junction contained 8 bases not matched to a gene. The CDR3 sequence is 16 residues long. Per the germline V gene, CDR1 is SGHRS and CDR2 is YFSETQ. CDR3 loop: CASSLDGTAGPYEQYF. CDR3 bases: TGCGCCAGCAGCTTGGACGGGACAGCAGGACCCTACGAGCAGTACTTC.

V usage is TRBV10-1 and J usage is TRBJ2-7; D might be TRBD2 (6 bases). This CDR3 spans 13 amino acids. V dropped 0 bases and J dropped 6 bases, with 9 bases sitting between them. Germline CDR1 is WNHNN and CDR2 is SYGVQD (reference sequence). CDR3 sequence reads: CASSESGGAEQYF. The CDR3 bases are TGCGCCAGCAGTGAGTCAGGAGGGGCCGAGCAGTACTTC.

This chain connects TRBV19 to TRBJ2-3; D unresolved. The CDR3 is made up of 14 amino acids. Trimming removed 1 base at V and 7 bases at J, with 12 bases between. Looked up from germline, CDR1 is LNHDA and CDR2 is SQIVND (reference sequence). CDR3 amino acids: CASSIAYSLYTQYF. The CDR3 DNA is TGTGCCAGTAGTATAGCCTACTCCCTGTATACGCAGTATTTT.

The rearrangement joins TRBV19 to TRBJ2-3; a possible D gene is TRBD2 (5 bases). V was clipped by 8 bases and J by 4 bases, with 16 bases between them. The CDR3 is 14 residues long. The germline V gene encodes CDR1 LNHDA and CDR2 SQIVND (reference sequence). DNA of the CDR3: TGTGCCAGTGCCCCGGCGGGCGTGCCAGATACGCAGTATTTT. Protein: CASAPAGVPDTQYF.

The CDR3 DNA is TGCGCCAGCAGCCAACAGGGGGTGTCTGTCGGGGAGCTGTTTTTT. This gives the protein CASSQQGVSVGELFF. The V and J genes are TRBV4-1 and TRBJ2-2, with TRBD1 matching over 7 bases. Unmatched junction bases numbered 7, after V lost 2 bases and J lost 7 bases. The CDR3 is 15 amino acids. Germline lookup yields CDR1 MGHRA and CDR2 YSYEKL.

V and J are TRBV19 and TRBJ2-1; 9 bases align to TRBD1. Unmatched junction bases numbered 12, after V lost 4 bases and J lost 8 bases. The CDR3 length is 16 residues. Germline-derived CDR1 and CDR2 are LNHDA and SQIVND (reference sequence). CDR3: CASSTPGTGSLDEQFF. CDR3 sequence (DNA): TGTGCCAGTAGTACACCCGGGACAGGGTCCCTAGATGAGCAGTTCTTC.

The chain uses TRBV7-2 and TRBJ2-1; D uncertain. Trimming removed 6 bases at V and 9 bases at J, with 15 bases between. CDR3 length: 13 residues. CDR1 and CDR2 from the germline V gene are SGHTA and FQGNSA. The chain's CDR3 is CASSPHQSGEQFF. The CDR3 DNA reads as TGTGCCAGCAGTCCCCATCAATCGGGTGAGCAGTTCTTC.

J is TRBJ1-4 and V is TRBV5-6; D is possibly TRBD1 (5 bases). The CDR3 loop spans 15 amino acids. V was clipped by 4 bases and J by 5 bases, with 15 bases between them. Looked up from germline, CDR1 is SGHDT and CDR2 is YYEEEE. The CDR3 region is CASSRDGGGNEKLFF. CDR3 coding DNA: TGTGCCAGCAGCCGGGACGGAGGAGGGAATGAAAAACTGTTTTTT.

The chain recombines TRBV18 with TRBJ2-1; 7 nucleotides line up with TRBD1. Germline lookup yields CDR1 KGHSH and CDR2 LQKENI. The CDR3 is 12 amino acids. Unmatched junction bases numbered 0, after V lost 1 base and J lost 9 bases. For the CDR3, the DNA is TGTGCCAGCTCACCACAGGGGGCTGAGCAGTTCTTC. It translates to CASSPQGAEQFF. Full variable domain (missing parts from reference TRBV18 and TRBJ2-1): NAGVMQNPRHLVRRRGQEARLRCSPMKGHSHVYWYRQLPEEGLKFMVYLQKENIIDESGMPKERFSAEFPKEGPSILRIQQVVRGDSAAYFCASSPQGAEQFFGPGTRLTVL.

This chain connects TRBV28 to TRBJ1-5; unclear D gene. The CDR3 has 15 amino acids. V was trimmed by 6 bases and J by 1 base, leaving 13 bases between them. CDR1 is MDHEN and CDR2 is SYDVKM in the germline V gene. CDR3 amino acids: CASSYGSGSNQPQHF. The CDR3, as DNA: TGTGCCAGCAGCTATGGCTCAGGAAGCAATCAGCCCCAGCATTTT.

This chain links TRBV7-9 with TRBJ2-2; no firm D call. Germline values: CDR1 SEHNR, CDR2 FQNEAQ (reference sequence). There are 12 residues in the CDR3. V shed 5 bases and J shed 7 bases, with 8 bases lying between them. The CDR3 spells CASSLLSGELFF. The CDR3 region has the DNA TGTGCCAGCAGCCTTCTAAGCGGGGAGCTGTTTTTT.

The chain couples TRBV7-8 to TRBJ2-3; TRBD2 matches at 11 bases. Trimming took 8 bases from V and 8 from J; bases not matched to a gene: 6. CDR3 length: 13 residues. In germline, CDR1 is SGHVS, CDR2 FQNEAQ. CDR3 sequence reads: CASVGLAGSTQYF. The CDR3 coding sequence is TGTGCCAGCGTCGGACTAGCGGGTTCTACGCAGTATTTT.